This T cell receptor (beta chain) emerged from a study of shared clonotypes between healthy human individuals. The ends were cut back, 8 bases at V and 1 base at J, with 8 bases in the middle. CDR1 and CDR2 from the germline V gene are MDHEN and SYDVKM. This CDR3 is 12 amino acids long. The study enrolled healthy HIV-negative adults without recent acute infections or vaccinations as donors. Study-level results: There were few donors, and this limited the genetic and exposure-history diversity represented.

Turning to this clone: Its matching antigen is unknown. Other DNA sequences of this sample code for an identical CDR3.

Some clones are missing from TCRdb's copy, which holds only in-frame ones; the method was immunoSEQ multiplex PCR. The repertoire holds millions of clones, with 93% as singletons. Sequencing was done on a sample of naive CD4+ T cells from PBMCs. The subset is: CD45RA+ positively selected. The V gene is TRBV28, the J gene TRBJ1-1; D perhaps matches TRBD1 (5 bases). This receptor was identified in a man between 18 and 35 years old in good health. Some clones in this sample may be carry-over from other donors' samples. CDR3 loop: CASLRGNTEAFF. DNA for the CDR3: TGTGCCAGCCTGAGGGGGAACACTGAAGCTTTCTTT.